This TCR beta chain was sequenced in a study of shared clonotypes between healthy human individuals. Whole-study findings and limits: In a handful of donors, around 5% of naive CD4 clonotypes appeared in common.

The CDR3 is made up of 14 amino acids. Germline CDR1 and CDR2: SGHNT and YYREEE (reference sequence). With 0 bases removed from V and 4 bases from J, the gap between germline ends came to 8 bases. On this clone itself: Antigen unknown. Other DNA sequences within the sample encode an identical CDR3.

Assay used: immunoSEQ multiplex PCR; TCRdb lists only in-frame clones, some missing. The sample consists of approximately 2.3 million clones, approximately 95% of them appearing once. This chain uses TRBV5-4 with TRBJ1-3; D is possibly TRBD1 (6 bases). This TCR was sampled from a young man in good health. Some clones in this sample may be carry-over from other donors' samples. The sequencing sample was made of naive CD4+ T cells from PBMCs. The subset is: CD45RA+ positively selected. In nucleotides, the CDR3 is TGTGCCAGCAGCTTGGGGGGGCGAGGAAACACCATATATTTT. It specifies CASSLGGRGNTIYF.